A single sample gave rise to the 27 T cell receptor beta chains below, sequenced in a study of cytotoxic CD8 clonotypes in ibrutinib-treated CLL. The assay was immunoSEQ multiplex PCR, and TCRdb's table has in-frame clones only and misses some. The sample records 65,000 to 85,000 clones, over 75% being singletons. This material consisted of PBMCs, taken after 12 months of ibrutinib treatment. These receptors came from a human donor with chronic lymphocytic leukemia.

The chain combines TRBV4-2 with TRBJ2-1; D is perhaps TRBD1 or TRBD2 (6 bases each). The CDR3 sequence is 16 residues long. V was cut by 4 bases and J by 7 bases, with 20 bases left in between. Per the germline V gene, CDR1 is LGHNA and CDR2 is YNFKEQ. The CDR3 region has the DNA TGTGCCAGCAGCCGGGCCGGAGGGGGGAGTAAGAATGAGCAGTTCTTC. Protein sequence: CASSRAGGGSKNEQFF.

The rearrangement links TRBV21-1 to TRBJ2-5. TRBV21-1 is classified as a pseudogene. The CDR3 is 14 residues long. For the CDR3, the DNA is TGTGCCAGCAGCAAGGGTGAGGGGGGCGGGACCCAGTACTTC. It translates to CASSKGEGGGTQYF.

The chain couples TRBV5-1 to TRBJ2-1, with 7 bases that match TRBD2. The CDR3 loop spans 15 amino acids. Germline CDR1 and CDR2: SGHRS and YFSETQ. V lost 3 bases to trimming and J lost 8 bases; unmatched junction nucleotides: 11. CDR3 residues: CASSYSWGGDDEQFF. CDR3 sequence (DNA): TGCGCCAGCAGCTACTCCTGGGGGGGAGACGATGAGCAGTTCTTC. Full variable domain (missing parts from reference TRBV5-1 and TRBJ2-1): KAGVTQTPRYLIKTRGQQVTLSCSPISGHRSVSWYQQTPGQGLQFLFEYFSETQRNKGNFPGRFSGRQFSNSRSEMNVSTLELGDSALYLCASSYSWGGDDEQFFGPGTRLTVL.

In its sample, this clone ranks as large (0.1 to 1%). The V gene is TRBV7-3, the J gene TRBJ1-5; D unclear. Germline V CDR1 and CDR2: SGHTA, FQGTGA. This CDR3 is 15 amino acids long. The V and J ends lost 5 bases and 0 bases respectively, with 11 bases between them. CDR3 coding DNA: TGTGCCAGCAGCCCGGACGTTTATAGCAATCAGCCCCAGCATTTT. This codes for CASSPDVYSNQPQHF.

This clone has only a few counts. The CDR3 protein is CASSSLAAYEQYF. In nucleotides, the CDR3 is TGTGCCAGCAGTTCACTAGCGGCCTACGAGCAGTACTTC. This chain joins TRBV2 and TRBJ2-7, with 8 nucleotides matching TRBD2. The length of the CDR3 is 13 residues. CDR1 and CDR2 from the germline V gene are SNHLY and FYNNEI. J lost 2 bases, V lost 5 bases, and 2 bases had no gene match.

This clone was recorded once. The J gene is TRBJ2-2, the V gene TRBV30; D tentatively fits TRBD1 or TRBD2 (5 bases each). Germline V gene sequence: CDR1 GTSNPN, CDR2 SVGIG (reference sequence). The CDR3 covers 16 residues. Trimming took 2 bases from V and 4 from J, leaving 17 bases between them. CDR3 protein: CAWSSEGPAGTGELFF. In DNA, the CDR3 is TGTGCCTGGAGTAGTGAGGGACCGGCGGGCACCGGGGAGCTGTTTTTT.

This clone was seen a handful of times. The rearrangement joins TRBV28 to TRBJ2-1; D remains ambiguous. This CDR3 is built from 13 residues. Trimming stripped 7 bases from V and 4 bases from J, with 11 bases between. Germline V gives CDR1 MDHEN, CDR2 SYDVKM. The CDR3 coding sequence is TGTGCCAGCATCGCGACTGTTTACAATGAGCAGTTCTTC. Translated: CASIATVYNEQFF.

This chain connects TRBV7-6 to TRBJ2-7; TRBD1 matches 7 bases. The germline gives CDR1 SGHVS, CDR2 FNYEAQ. V was clipped by 4 bases and J by 4 bases; unmatched bases: 10. The CDR3 covers 15 residues. CDR3 coding DNA: TGTGCCAGCAGCTCGGCACAGGGGATGGGGTACGAGCAGTACTTC. This sequence encodes CASSSAQGMGYEQYF.

The V call is TRBV5-1, the J call TRBJ1-1; D is unclear. The CDR3 spans 19 residues. V gave up 0 bases and J gave up 4 bases, with 25 bases separating them. The germline gives CDR1 SGHRS, CDR2 YFSETQ. This CDR3 reads CASSLGMSLRRKRSTEAFF. CDR3 coding DNA: TGCGCCAGCAGCTTGGGGATGAGTCTAAGGAGAAAGAGGTCCACTGAAGCTTTCTTT.

The chain combines TRBV29-1 with TRBJ2-1; 14 nucleotides match TRBD2. Looked up from germline, CDR1 is SQVTM and CDR2 is ANQGSEA. CDR3 size: 20 residues. With V trimmed by 6 bases and J by 2 bases, 18 bases remained unmatched. The CDR3 reads CSVPNTPGLAGAMAYNEQFF. CDR3 coding DNA: TGCAGCGTCCCCAACACACCGGGACTAGCGGGAGCTATGGCCTACAATGAGCAGTTCTTC.

The sample holds a few counts of this clone. An end of the junction does not agree with germline; a read error may underlie this. V usage is TRBV6-1 and J usage is TRBJ2-1, with TRBD2 as a possible D gene (6 bases). The CDR3 length is 13 residues. Per the germline V gene, CDR1 is MNHNS and CDR2 is SASEGT. The CDR3 nucleotides are TGTGCCAGCAGCCGGGACTCCCACAATGAGCAGTTCTTC. Translating it yields CASSRDSHNEQFF.

The chain links TRBV11-3 to TRBJ2-1; 10 positions match TRBD1. V trimming: 0 bases; J trimming: 6 bases; junction bases outside the gene matches: 8. The length of the CDR3 is 17 residues. Germline lookup yields CDR1 SGHNT and CDR2 YENEEA. The CDR3 spells CASSLDGGTGAGNEQFF. In DNA form, the CDR3 reads TGTGCCAGCAGCTTAGATGGGGGGACAGGGGCGGGCAATGAGCAGTTCTTC.

This chain uses TRBV30 with TRBJ1-1; 11 nucleotides line up with TRBD1. J gave up 0 bases and V 3 bases, and 6 bases lay outside the gene matches. This CDR3 contains 16 residues. CDR1 and CDR2 (germline): GTSNPN, SVGIG (reference sequence). This chain's CDR3 is CAWRGTGGNLNTEAFF. In nucleotides, the CDR3 is TGTGCCTGGAGGGGGACAGGGGGAAACCTGAACACTGAAGCTTTCTTT.

This clone was picked up one time. This chain connects TRBV19 to TRBJ2-7, with 8 bases that match TRBD2. Trimming at V came to 7 bases and at J to 4 bases, leaving 6 bases not matched to a gene. The CDR3 contains 13 residues. CDR1 and CDR2 from the germline V gene are LNHDA and SQIVND (reference sequence). CDR3 DNA: TGTGCCAGTAAGGACGGGAGGGATTACGAGCAGTACTTC. This encodes CASKDGRDYEQYF.

The V gene is TRBV29-1, the J gene TRBJ1-5; D may be TRBD1 (5 bases). Per germline, CDR1 SQVTM and CDR2 ANQGSEA. There are 15 residues in the CDR3. Trimming shortened V by 6 bases and J by 1 base, and 16 bases separated the two germline ends. The DNA of the CDR3 is TGCAGCGTCAGAGTAGGGGTGGAGAGCAATCAGCCCCAGCATTTT. Translation: CSVRVGVESNQPQHF.

This clone came up once. This chain connects TRBV11-2 to TRBJ2-7; no reliable D call. Deletions cut 1 base from V and 4 bases from J, with 5 bases between. CDR1 is SGHAT and CDR2 is FQNNGV in the germline V gene. The CDR3 runs 12 residues. In DNA form, the CDR3 reads TGTGCCAGCAGCTTAGTTAATTACGAGCAGTACTTC. It codes for CASSLVNYEQYF.

The chain has TRBV5-1 and TRBJ2-1; 8 bases line up with TRBD2. The CDR3 sequence is 15 residues long. V was pared by 4 bases and J by 4 bases, with 7 bases of the junction left unmatched. From germline, CDR1 is SGHRS and CDR2 YFSETQ. The CDR3 spells CASSIELAAYNEQFF. CDR3 nucleotides: TGCGCCAGCAGCATCGAACTAGCGGCATACAATGAGCAGTTCTTC.

The chain has TRBV5-5 and TRBJ1-2, with D perhaps TRBD1 (5 bases). V lost 2 bases to trimming and J lost 2 bases, with 16 bases between them. The length of the CDR3 is 16 residues. CDR1 SGHKS and CDR2 YYEKEE come from the germline V gene (reference sequence). The DNA of the CDR3 is TGTGCCAGCAGCTTATCACCAGGGAGGGGAAACTATGGCTACACCTTC. Translated: CASSLSPGRGNYGYTF.

The chain links TRBV29-1 to TRBJ2-5, with D perhaps TRBD1 or TRBD2 (8 bases each). Germline V gene sequence: CDR1 SQVTM, CDR2 ANQGSEA. Trimming cost V 5 bases and J 2 bases, with 21 bases left between them. CDR3 length: 16 amino acids. This chain's CDR3 is CSVLLRGGQEQETQYF. The CDR3 DNA follows: TGCAGCGTTTTACTCCGGGGGGGACAGGAACAAGAGACCCAGTACTTC.

The rearrangement links TRBV7-8 to TRBJ1-3, with TRBD1 as a possible D gene (5 bases). The V end was cut by 1 base, the J end by 0 bases, with 13 bases between. This CDR3 spans 17 amino acids. In germline, CDR1 is SGHVS, CDR2 FQNEAQ. The CDR3 reads CASSLVLWGDSGNTIYF. DNA for the CDR3: TGTGCCAGCAGCTTAGTTCTTTGGGGCGACTCTGGAAACACCATATATTTT.

The chain is built from TRBV29-1 and TRBJ2-1; D gene ambiguous. V gave up 7 bases and J gave up 0 bases, with 7 bases separating them. This CDR3 is built from 12 residues. Germline CDR1 SQVTM, CDR2 ANQGSEA. The CDR3 DNA is TGCAGCGCGCCCAGCTCCTACAATGAGCAGTTCTTC. Protein product: CSAPSSYNEQFF.

The chain has TRBV9 and TRBJ1-2; D is unclear. Germline values: CDR1 SGDLS, CDR2 YYNGEE. The CDR3 sequence is 12 residues long. Trimming left V 2 bases short and J 8 bases short, with 10 bases between. The DNA for the CDR3 is TGTGCCAGCAGCGTTTCGTATGGGGGCTACACCTTC. Amino acids: CASSVSYGGYTF.

V gene TRBV15 combines with J gene TRBJ1-5, with TRBD1 identical over 9 bases. The germline V gene encodes CDR1 LNHNV and CDR2 YYDKDF (reference sequence). The CDR3 runs 13 residues. With 8 bases clipped from V and 1 base from J, the junction kept 0 bases outside the gene matches. The CDR3 loop is CATGQGSNQPQHF. In DNA, the CDR3 is TGTGCCACCGGACAGGGGAGCAATCAGCCCCAGCATTTT.

The rearrangement links TRBV5-6 to TRBJ1-1, with D unclear. Looked up from germline, CDR1 is SGHDT and CDR2 is YYEEEE. Trimming removed 0 bases from V and 0 bases from J, with 9 bases in between. This CDR3 spans 15 amino acids. The CDR3 sequence: CASSLVPGMNTEAFF. The DNA of the CDR3 is TGTGCCAGCAGCTTGGTCCCGGGTATGAACACTGAAGCTTTCTTT.

The genes are TRBV19 and TRBJ2-1; 13 bases map to TRBD2. Germline loops: CDR1 LNHDA, CDR2 SQIVND (reference sequence). CDR3 length equals 17 residues. The V segment lost 3 bases and the J segment 6 bases; nucleotides outside the gene matches: 8. The CDR3 bases are TGTGCCAGTAGTATTCTACTAGCGGGAGGGTCTGGCAATGAGCAGTTCTTC. It specifies CASSILLAGGSGNEQFF.

This clone was detected once. V is TRBV10-2 and J is TRBJ1-1; D gene unclear. CDR1 is WSHSY, CDR2 SAAADI, per germline. This CDR3 region has 13 residues. The V end was cut by 7 bases, the J end by 2 bases, with 11 bases between. CDR3 sequence reads: CASTENSNTEAFF. The CDR3 DNA sequence: TGCGCCAGCACCGAAAACTCCAACACTGAAGCTTTCTTT.

This rearrangement joins TRBV4-2 to TRBJ2-7; TRBD2 agrees at 8 bases. V gave up 4 bases and J gave up 0 bases; unmatched junction bases: 8. The germline V gene encodes CDR1 LGHNA and CDR2 YNFKEQ. The CDR3 is made up of 16 amino acids. The CDR3 spells CASSRATSDSSYEQYF. In DNA, the CDR3 is TGTGCCAGCAGCCGGGCGACTAGCGATAGCTCCTACGAGCAGTACTTC.